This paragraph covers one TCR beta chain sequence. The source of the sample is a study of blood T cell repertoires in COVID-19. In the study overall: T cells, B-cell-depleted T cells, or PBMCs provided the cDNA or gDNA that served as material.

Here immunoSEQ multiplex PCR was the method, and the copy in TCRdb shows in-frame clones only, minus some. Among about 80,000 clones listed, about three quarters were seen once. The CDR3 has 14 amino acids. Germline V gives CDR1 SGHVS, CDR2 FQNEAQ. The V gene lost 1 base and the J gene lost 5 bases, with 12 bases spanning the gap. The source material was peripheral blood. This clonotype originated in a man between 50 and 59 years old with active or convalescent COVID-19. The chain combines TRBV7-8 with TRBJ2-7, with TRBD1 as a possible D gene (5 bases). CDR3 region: CASSLGRVLDEQYF. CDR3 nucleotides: TGTGCCAGCAGCTTAGGCAGGGTGTTGGACGAGCAGTACTTC.